This T cell receptor (beta chain) stems from a study of shared clonotypes between healthy human individuals. CDR3 length: 15 residues. The V end lost 2 bases, the J end lost 0 bases, and 9 bases lay between the germline ends. Germline CDR1 and CDR2: SGHTA and FQGNSA. This clone is a singleton in its sample. Its antigen is unknown. Data came from immunoSEQ multiplex PCR; TCRdb stores just in-frame clones and leaves some out. The table lists 550,000 to 800,000 clones, less than 95% of them singletons. There were only Caucasian adults among the donors, and all lived in Nashville, Tennessee. Study results and caveats: Sample collection involved blood only; tissue repertoires are likely different.

The chain links TRBV7-2 to TRBJ2-3, with D unresolved. The source is a man in his late teens or twenties in good health. Some clones in this sample may be carry-over from other donors' samples. Specimen: memory CD8+ T cells from PBMCs. As to subset: CD45RO+ cells pooled with CCR7-negative TemRA cells. The CDR3 region is CASSLLFSSTDTQYF. The DNA of the CDR3 is TGTGCCAGCAGCTTACTCTTTTCTAGCACAGATACGCAGTATTTT.